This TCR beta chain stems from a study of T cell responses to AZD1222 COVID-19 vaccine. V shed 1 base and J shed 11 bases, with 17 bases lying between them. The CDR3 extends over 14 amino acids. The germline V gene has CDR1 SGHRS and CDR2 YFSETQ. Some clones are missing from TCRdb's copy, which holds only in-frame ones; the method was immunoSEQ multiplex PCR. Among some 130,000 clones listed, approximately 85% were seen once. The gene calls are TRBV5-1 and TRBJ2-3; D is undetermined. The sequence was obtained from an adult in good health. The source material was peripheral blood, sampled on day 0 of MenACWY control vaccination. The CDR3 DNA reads TGCGCCAGCAGCTTGAGCGATGGGCTAGGAAAGCAGTATTTT. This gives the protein CASSLSDGLGKQYF.